Presented here are 32 T cell receptor beta chains from one specimen sequenced in a study of blood T cells in healthy people across ages. A sample-barcoded 5' primer and a J-beta primer mix were used in a second PCR of roughly 7 to 12 cycles. TCRdb re-analysed the 5' RACE reads in MiXCR, keeping a single row per CDR3 protein. This sample yields 1.5 million to 2 million distinct CDR3 sequences, of which 28% are seen a single time; less than 9.5% belongs to the top ten. The source material was blood. Receptor source: a woman aged 25-40 years in good health.

This clonotype was seen at least ten times. The chain is built from TRBV2 and TRBJ1-2; a weak D match, TRBD1 (6 bases). The germline V gene has CDR1 SNHLY and CDR2 FYNNEI. The CDR3 is 13 amino acids. Between the trimmed V and J ends, which lost 10 bases and 2 bases, there was a span of 14 bases. Here the CDR3 reads CATTTGINYGYTF. CDR3 coding DNA: TGTGCCACCACGACAGGAATCAACTATGGCTACACCTTC.

The chain combines TRBV15 with TRBJ1-4, with a weak D call TRBD1 (5 bases). This CDR3 is 15 amino acids long. Trimming left V 5 bases short and J 2 bases short, with 12 bases between. Germline-derived CDR1 and CDR2 are LNHNV and YYDKDF (reference sequence). In DNA, the CDR3 is TGTGCCACCAGCCTCTACGGGGCTACTAATGAAAAACTGTTTTTT. It is translated as CATSLYGATNEKLFF.

The V call is TRBV4-1, the J call TRBJ2-1, with D perhaps given as TRBD1 or TRBD2 (5 bases each). CDR1 and CDR2 from the germline V gene are MGHRA and YSYEKL. There are 13 residues in the CDR3. V dropped 5 bases and J dropped 9 bases, with 14 bases sitting between them. CDR3 bases: TGCGCCAGCAGCTACGGGACCTCCGTTGAGCAGTTCTTC. Amino acids: CASSYGTSVEQFF.

The genes are TRBV7-9 and TRBJ1-2, with D possibly matching TRBD1 (5 bases). This CDR3 comprises 14 residues. Deletions cut 5 bases from V and 0 bases from J, with 10 bases between. Germline assignment: CDR1 SEHNR and CDR2 FQNEAQ (reference sequence). The CDR3 DNA sequence: TGTGCCAGCAGCGCGGTGGGACCTAACTATGGCTACACCTTC. Its translation: CASSAVGPNYGYTF.

This clonotype has only a few counts. The J gene is TRBJ2-5, the V gene TRBV20-1; TRBD2 aligns across 10 bases. The junction had 4 bases not matched to a gene; V was cut back by 0 bases and J by 0 bases. The CDR3 is 16 residues long. The germline V gene has CDR1 DFQATT and CDR2 SNEGSKA (reference sequence). CDR3 DNA: TGCAGTGCTAGAGAAGGGACTAGCGTGTACCAAGAGACCCAGTACTTC. This gives the protein CSAREGTSVYQETQYF.

This clonotype has a handful of counts. The V and J genes are TRBV12-3 or TRBV12-4 and TRBJ1-2; D gene ambiguous. The ends were cut back, 5 bases at V and 8 bases at J, with 15 bases in the middle. This CDR3 is built from 13 residues. The CDR3 DNA reads TGTGCCAGCAGTCCTGATGGGTCGCGAGGCTACACCTTC. Its protein product is CASSPDGSRGYTF.

This clonotype showed up just a few times. The CDR3 coding sequence is TGCGCCAGCAGCCAAGTCAAGGGACAGGTCTATGGCTACACCTTC. This translates into CASSQVKGQVYGYTF. V and J are TRBV4-1 and TRBJ1-2; 8 bases match TRBD1. The CDR3 is made up of 15 amino acids. The V gene's germline CDR1 is MGHRA and CDR2 YSYEKL. The V and J ends lost 1 base and 4 bases, in that order; junction bases with no gene match: 5.

At least ten counts were recorded for this clonotype. The chain carries TRBV4-3 and TRBJ2-7, with no clear D. V was pared by 1 base and J by 7 bases, with 11 bases between. This CDR3 has 13 amino acids. CDR1 and CDR2 (germline): LGHNA, YSLEER. The CDR3: CASSQVQAREQYF. The CDR3 bases are TGCGCCAGCAGCCAAGTGCAGGCAAGGGAGCAGTACTTC.

This clonotype has more than one count but fewer than ten. The J gene is TRBJ1-1, the V gene TRBV6-6; unclear D gene. The CDR3 is 12 amino acids. From germline, CDR1 is MNHNY and CDR2 SVGAGI (reference sequence). Trimming removed 8 bases from V and 1 base from J, with 8 bases in between. CDR3 loop: CASGGWNTEAFF. For the CDR3, the DNA is TGTGCCAGCGGAGGGTGGAACACTGAAGCTTTCTTT.

The J gene is TRBJ1-5, the V gene TRBV20-1; D gene unclear. The CDR3 spans 15 residues. Germline loops: CDR1 DFQATT, CDR2 SNEGSKA (reference sequence). V was cut by 4 bases and J by 0 bases, with 13 bases left in between. CDR3 residues: CSANGSQSSNQPQHF. CDR3 nucleotides: TGCAGTGCTAATGGTTCGCAGAGTAGCAATCAGCCCCAGCATTTT.

This clonotype appeared many times. This chain joins TRBV5-1 and TRBJ2-4; TRBD1 matches 7 bases. The CDR3 extends over 15 amino acids. V dropped 2 bases and J dropped 4; count of bases not matched to a gene: 6. CDR1 and CDR2 from the germline V gene are SGHRS and YFSETQ. The CDR3 is CASSFYEGAKNIQYF. The CDR3 nucleotides are TGCGCCAGCAGCTTCTATGAGGGGGCGAAAAACATTCAGTACTTC.

This clonotype has just a few counts. A much larger clone differs by one base, so this may be a read error. The V gene is TRBV10-3, the J gene TRBJ2-3, with D unresolved. CDR3 length: 14 residues. Germline V gives CDR1 ENHRY, CDR2 SYGVKD. The CDR3 DNA reads TGTGCCGTCAGTGAGTCGCCTTTCACAGATACGCAGTATTTT. It yields the protein CAVSESPFTDTQYF.

CDR3 nucleotides: TGTGCCAGCAGCCCCGGGGGGGGGAACACTGAAGCTTTCTTT. Translation gives CASSPGGGNTEAFF. V usage is TRBV27 and J usage is TRBJ1-1; D perhaps matches TRBD1 (5 bases). This CDR3 has 14 residues. CDR1 and CDR2 from the germline V gene are MNHEY and SMNVEV (reference sequence). The germline V and J ends were trimmed by 6 bases and 1 base, with 12 bases remaining between them.

This chain uses TRBV4-1 with TRBJ2-3; D not certain. Germline CDR1 MGHRA, CDR2 YSYEKL. V shed 0 bases and J shed 3 bases, with 10 bases lying between them. This CDR3 is 15 amino acids long. The CDR3 nucleotides are TGCGCCAGCAGCCAAGATTTCAGGTCAACAGATACGCAGTATTTT. Protein product: CASSQDFRSTDTQYF.

This clonotype was seen more than once but under ten times. This chain connects TRBV4-2 to TRBJ2-3; weak D call: TRBD2 (7 bases). V was cut by 3 bases and J by 2 bases, with 21 bases left in between. Germline lookup yields CDR1 LGHNA and CDR2 YNFKEQ. This CDR3 contains 18 residues. This CDR3 is CASSQEVQGRGYTDTQYF. The CDR3 nucleotides read TGTGCCAGCAGCCAGGAAGTGCAGGGGAGGGGATACACAGATACGCAGTATTTT.

The table lists this clonotype with many counts. This chain links TRBV12-1 with TRBJ2-7; TRBD1, the table's D call, lacks a check against the DNA. TRBV12-1 is noted as a pseudogene. The CDR3 totals 14 residues. The CDR3 spells CASSFGQVYYEQYF. The CDR3 DNA reads TGTGCCAGCAGCTTCGGACAGGTGTACTACGAGCAGTACTTC.

At least ten counts were recorded for this clonotype. The chain has TRBV27 and TRBJ2-7; 7 bases are a match to TRBD2. Germline assignment: CDR1 MNHEY and CDR2 SMNVEV (reference sequence). The trim removed 5 bases at V and 1 base at J, leaving 11 bases unmatched. The CDR3 is 16 amino acids. In DNA, the CDR3 is TGTGCCAGCAGTCCATCGACAAGCGGGACTTCCTACGAGCAGTACTTC. Residues: CASSPSTSGTSYEQYF.

This chain uses TRBV2 with TRBJ2-3; D gene uncertain. Trimming took off 8 bases at V and 6 bases at J, with 15 bases between the two ends. CDR1 SNHLY and CDR2 FYNNEI come from the germline V gene. The CDR3 is 13 amino acids. The CDR3 reads CASGPVPRDTQYF. The CDR3 nucleotides read TGTGCCAGCGGGCCTGTCCCTCGGGATACGCAGTATTTT.

The table lists this clonotype with a few counts. The chain couples TRBV5-1 to TRBJ2-3; 16 nucleotides line up with TRBD2. The CDR3 is 17 residues long. With V trimmed by 3 bases and J by 5 bases, 6 bases remained unmatched. Germline assignment: CDR1 SGHRS and CDR2 YFSETQ. The CDR3 loop is CASSSGLAGGREDTQYF. CDR3 nucleotides: TGCGCCAGCAGCTCGGGACTAGCGGGGGGGCGGGAAGATACGCAGTATTTT.

There are many counts of this clonotype. The chain recombines TRBV11-2 with TRBJ2-4; TRBD2 matches 10 bases. This CDR3 spans 15 amino acids. Per germline, CDR1 SGHAT and CDR2 FQNNGV. The J segment lost 6 bases and the V segment lost 5 bases, leaving 7 bases of the junction unmatched. CDR3 sequence (DNA): TGTGCCAGCAGCCCACAGCGGGAGGGGGGAAACATTCAGTACTTC. Protein product: CASSPQREGGNIQYF.

The V and J genes are TRBV5-1 and TRBJ2-5; TRBD2 matches 7 bases. The CDR3 is made up of 14 amino acids. In germline, CDR1 is SGHRS, CDR2 YFSETQ. V shed 3 bases, J shed 5 bases, and the junction held 7 bases outside the gene matches. The CDR3 DNA sequence: TGCGCCAGCAGCTCCGAGTGGGAGGGGGAGACCCAGTACTTC. Protein product: CASSSEWEGETQYF.

On this clonotype itself: At one end the junction does not follow the germline gene, possibly because of a read error. The genes are TRBV12-3 or TRBV12-4 and TRBJ1-5, with 8 bases identical to TRBD1. CDR3 length equals 14 residues. The CDR3 sequence is CVSSTTGANQPQHF. The CDR3 DNA reads as TGTGTCAGCAGTACGACAGGGGCTAATCAGCCCCAGCATTTT.

The genes are TRBV5-6 and TRBJ2-5, with D possibly matching TRBD1 (6 bases). The V and J ends lost 4 bases and 5 bases respectively, with 15 bases between them. The CDR3 is 14 residues long. The V gene's germline CDR1 is SGHDT and CDR2 YYEEEE. The CDR3 sequence is CASSASRGAETQYF. The DNA of the CDR3 is TGTGCCAGCAGCGCTTCCAGGGGAGCCGAGACCCAGTACTTC. The full variable domain, completed using reference TRBV5-6 and TRBJ2-5, is DAGVTQSPTHLIKTRGQQVTLRCSPKSGHDTVSWYQQALGQGPQFIFQYYEEEERQRGNFPDRFSGHQFPNYSSELNVNALLLGDSALYLCASSASRGAETQYFGPGTRLLVL.

In this sample, this clonotype turned up a few times. The chain carries TRBV2 and TRBJ1-2; a weak D match, TRBD1 (6 bases). Germline loops: CDR1 SNHLY, CDR2 FYNNEI. The V end lost 9 bases, the J end lost 7 bases, and 18 bases lay between the germline ends. There are 13 residues in the CDR3. CDR3 coding DNA: TGTGCCAGGGTTCGGGAACAGGGAAGTGGCTACACCTTC. Protein product: CARVREQGSGYTF.

This clonotype has only a few counts. The chain couples TRBV12-3 or TRBV12-4 to TRBJ2-5, with TRBD1 matching over 8 bases. There are 14 residues in the CDR3. With V trimmed by 6 bases and J by 6 bases, 9 bases remained unmatched. CDR3 DNA sequence: TGTGCCAGCAGGGACGAAGGACAGGGAAAGACCCAGTACTTC. Encoded protein: CASRDEGQGKTQYF.

This clonotype was counted only a few times. V and J are TRBV7-8 and TRBJ1-2, with 9 bases matching TRBD1. Trimming at V came to 5 bases and at J to 4 bases, leaving 8 bases not matched to a gene. From germline, CDR1 is SGHVS and CDR2 FQNEAQ. The CDR3 runs to 15 residues. The chain's CDR3 is CASSRDRDQRYGYTF. The CDR3 region has the DNA TGTGCCAGCAGCCGGGACAGGGACCAGCGCTATGGCTACACCTTC.

The chain is built from TRBV10-3 and TRBJ2-5, with 15 bases aligning to TRBD2. The germline CDR1 and CDR2 sequences are ENHRY and SYGVKD. The CDR3 length is 19 residues. V gave up 0 bases and J gave up 3 bases; unmatched junction bases: 8. As DNA, the CDR3 is TGTGCCATCAGTGAGTCGTGGACTAGCGGGAGGGCCCGGAAAGAGACCCAGTACTTC. This gives the protein CAISESWTSGRARKETQYF.

This clonotype was counted between two and nine times. The chain combines TRBV10-3 with TRBJ1-1; D is possibly TRBD1 (6 bases). Germline V gene lookup returns CDR1 ENHRY and CDR2 SYGVKD. CDR3 length: 11 amino acids. V dropped 5 bases and J dropped 8 bases, with 9 bases sitting between them. This CDR3 is CAISQDREAFF. The CDR3 DNA reads TGTGCCATCAGTCAGGACAGAGAAGCTTTCTTT.

The genes are TRBV20-1 and TRBJ2-7; TRBD1 matches 10 bases. The ends lost 5 bases at V and 2 bases at J; junction bases unmatched: 6. The germline CDR1 and CDR2 sequences are DFQATT and SNEGSKA (reference sequence). CDR3 size: 14 residues. CDR3 sequence: CSAPFGQGAYEQYF. The CDR3 nucleotides read TGCAGTGCTCCCTTTGGACAGGGGGCCTACGAGCAGTACTTC.

This clonotype was counted many times. This rearrangement joins TRBV5-1 to TRBJ1-1, with unresolved D. V dropped 3 bases and J dropped 1 base, with 10 bases sitting between them. This CDR3 is 14 amino acids long. The germline V gene has CDR1 SGHRS and CDR2 YFSETQ. The chain's CDR3 is CASSSTPENTEAFF. CDR3 nucleotide sequence: TGCGCCAGCAGCTCCACCCCCGAGAACACTGAAGCTTTCTTT.

As concerns this clonotype: It may be a read error: a sequence one base away is much more abundant. The V call is TRBV12-3 or TRBV12-4, the J call TRBJ2-4; a weak D match, TRBD2 (6 bases). The CDR3 is 15 amino acids. Between the trimmed V and J ends, which lost 6 bases and 15 bases, there was a span of 27 bases. The CDR3 spells CASSLPGTGVNERYF. The CDR3 nucleotides are TGTGCCAGCAGCTTACCTGGGACGGGAGTCAACGAGCGGTACTTC.

This clonotype appeared many times. V and J are TRBV29-1 and TRBJ2-7; 8 bases are shared with TRBD1. The CDR3 has 13 residues. The ends lost 7 bases at V and 4 bases at J; junction bases unmatched: 9. CDR1 SQVTM and CDR2 ANQGSEA come from the germline V gene. This chain's CDR3 is CSARGQERYEQYF. CDR3 coding DNA: TGCAGCGCCCGGGGACAGGAGAGATACGAGCAGTACTTC.